The T cell receptor (beta chain) under discussion was sequenced for a study of T cells after yellow fever vaccination (dated by TCRdb to the late 2010s). In terms of the full investigation: The SMART-Seq v4 Ultra Low Input RNA kit was used to prepare libraries from fractions with low cell numbers. Two healthy male donors, one aged 18 to 30 and one aged 30 to 40 years, made up the cohort. Blood was drawn at multiple timepoints before and after primary and secondary immunization, with bulk PBMC replicates and cell subsets isolated. To follow T-cell clones before and after primary and booster YFV17D yellow fever vaccination, bulk TCR alpha and beta repertoires were sequenced over time. General study outcomes and caveats: Computational filtering was required because FACS-sorted repertoires could contain abundant contaminating clonotypes from the bulk population. Compared with the primary T-cell response, the secondary T-cell response was weaker but faster, peaking on day 5 rather than day 15. After the booster, most of the clones that had expanded following primary vaccination were detected again (roughly 96% of CD4 and around 88% of CD8), which suggests that memory was broadly maintained. A small fraction of clonotypes showed up in both the CD4 and CD8 compartments, probably as a result of convergent recombination. The study included only two donors, which limits how far the findings can be generalized.

Looking up the germline V gene yields CDR1 LGHNA and CDR2 YNFKEQ. The CDR3 goes from the cysteine to the phenylalanine over 15 residues. Only CDR3 DNA remains: 45 bases, in frame from the first base. Cut back by 3 bases and 6 bases, the V and J ends lie 18 bases apart. Synthesis of TCR cDNA relied on 5'RACE template switching, a step that introduced a universal primer site along with unique molecular identifiers. Priming of cDNA synthesis was performed from both the TCR alpha and TCR beta constant segments. Library amplification used two PCR steps, and the second PCR step added sample barcodes and sequencing adapters. Sequencing of libraries was performed on Illumina HiSeq 2500 (2x100 bp) or NovaSeq (2x150 bp). The study's processing was this. MIGEC handled demultiplexing of reads and collapsing into UMI consensus sequences, while MiXCR performed V(D)J alignment. Using edgeR on replicate PBMC samples, clonotypes were called vaccine-responding if FDR was below 0.01 and the log2 fold change was above 5 up to day 15. Each bulk clonotype received a CD4 or CD8 identity based on whether the sequenced CD4 or CD8 repertoire contained that clonotype at higher abundance. TCRdb trimmed the raw reads at Q25, called clones with MiXCR and kept productive beta chains. Duplicate CDR3 protein sequences are folded into a single record with the most common DNA and genes. In this record, the V and J calls reflect TCRdb's handling and not the investigators' own analysis. Counted in this sample were over 100,000 distinct CDR3 sequences; 7% to 8.5% of them appeared once. Of the sample, 25% is held by the ten largest clones.

According to the study, the label for this sample's treatment or condition signals: live attenuated yellow fever vaccine strain. PBMCs were isolated from peripheral blood using a standard Ficoll-Paque protocol. Dynabeads CD4 and CD8 positive selection kits were used to isolate CD4 and CD8 T-cell fractions. TriZol was used to extract RNA from bulk PBMCs, from CD4 and CD8 fractions, and from dextramer-positive and dextramer-negative fractions. Notes on this clonotype: Its specific antigen is unknown. One base away there is no much larger clone; base qualities are not given.

This material consisted of CD8+ T cells sorted from PBMCs, taken 45 days after the yellow fever booster vaccination. The sequence was obtained from a man aged 25-45 years who received the YFV17D yellow fever vaccine. Rearrangement joined TRBV4-2 to TRBJ2-7; TRBD2 is a possible D gene, resting on 5 matching bases. The nucleotide sequence is given as TGTGCCAGCAGCCACAGCGGTGCATTTGTGGGCGAGCAGTACTTC. This gives the protein CASSHSGAFVGEQYF.